This TCR beta chain originates from a study of blood T cell repertoires in COVID-19. The wider study: The samples span acute and convalescent COVID-19 from the United States, Italy and Spain. Sources were T cells, B-cell-depleted T cells, or PBMCs; the material itself was cDNA or gDNA.

Source study methods: It was from reference gene primer amplification that nucleated cell counts were estimated. Assay used: immunoSEQ multiplex PCR; TCRdb lists only in-frame clones, some missing. The V and J calls and clone size are taken from that table; D and trimming were inferred from the DNA. Among under 80,000 clones listed, around 73% were seen once. Germline lookup yields CDR1 KGHDR and CDR2 SFDVKD. V dropped 5 bases and J dropped 7 bases, with 17 bases sitting between them. This CDR3 region has 15 residues. This TCR derives from a man of 80 years or more with active or convalescent COVID-19. Input material: peripheral blood. This sequence joins TRBV24-1 and TRBJ2-1; maybe TRBD2 (6 bases). CDR3 protein: CATSALSGRRNEQFF. The DNA of the CDR3 is TGTGCCACCAGTGCCCTTAGCGGCCGCAGGAATGAGCAGTTCTTC.